Below, 28 T cell receptor beta chains from the same sample are listed, as sequenced in a study of blood T cell repertoires in COVID-19. Clones were read by immunoSEQ multiplex PCR, and TCRdb kept only the in-frame ones, dropping some. The sample lists around 250,000 clones, 70% to 90% occurring once. Sequenced input: peripheral blood. All receptors derive from a woman aged 70-85 years with active or convalescent COVID-19.

The J gene is TRBJ2-7, the V gene TRBV6-2 or TRBV6-3; TRBD2 matches 9 bases. Losses at the gene ends were 5 bases for V and 3 bases for J; bases not matched to a gene: 8. The CDR3 loop spans 15 amino acids. Germline loops: CDR1 MNHEY, CDR2 SVGEGT. CDR3 residues: CASSRPRGGIYEQYF. CDR3 bases: TGTGCCAGCAGTAGACCGCGGGGGGGCATCTACGAGCAGTACTTC.

This rearrangement joins TRBV5-1 to TRBJ2-7; 9 positions agree with TRBD1. Germline values: CDR1 SGHRS, CDR2 YFSETQ. J lost 5 bases, V lost 3 bases, and 3 bases had no gene match. The CDR3 spans 13 residues. The CDR3 spells CASSSGTGNEQYF. CDR3 nucleotide sequence: TGCGCCAGCAGCTCGGGGACAGGGAACGAGCAGTACTTC.

DNA for the CDR3: TGTGCCAGCCACAAGACAGATAACTATGGCTACACCTTC. This sequence encodes CASHKTDNYGYTF. V and J are TRBV18 and TRBJ1-2; D is possibly TRBD1 (5 bases). The CDR3 has 13 residues. Trimming took off 8 bases at V and 1 base at J, with 11 bases between the two ends. Germline V CDR1 and CDR2: KGHSH, LQKENI.

The chain is built from TRBV6-2 or TRBV6-3 and TRBJ1-4; perhaps TRBD1 as D (5 bases). The CDR3 sequence is 15 residues long. The V gene's germline CDR1 is MNHEY and CDR2 SVGEGT. The V gene lost 0 bases and the J gene lost 8 bases, with 13 bases spanning the gap. The CDR3 reads CASSYSGGVAEKLFF. In DNA form, the CDR3 reads TGTGCCAGCAGTTACTCCGGGGGTGTAGCCGAAAAACTGTTTTTT.

V and J are TRBV6-5 and TRBJ2-7; TRBD2 matches 10 bases. Germline CDR1 MNHEY, CDR2 SVGAGI. Unmatched junction bases numbered 3, after V lost 5 bases and J lost 2 bases. The CDR3 contains 14 residues. The CDR3: CASSTSGGAYEQYF. For the CDR3, the DNA is TGTGCCAGCAGTACCAGCGGGGGGGCCTACGAGCAGTACTTC.

In its sample, this clone was seen once. This rearrangement joins TRBV4-3 to TRBJ2-7, with D perhaps TRBD1 (6 bases). Trimming shortened V by 1 base and J by 5 bases, and 15 bases separated the two germline ends. The CDR3 loop spans 15 amino acids. Germline V gene data show CDR1 as LGHNA and CDR2 as YSLEER. CDR3 DNA sequence: TGCGCCAGCAGCCAAGGATGGGCAGGGGTAGACGAGCAGTACTTC. Protein: CASSQGWAGVDEQYF.

This clone came up once. CDR3 in DNA: TGTGCCAGCAGCTCTATATTGGTGGAGACCCAGTACTTC. Amino acids: CASSSILVETQYF. The chain couples TRBV7-2 to TRBJ2-5; D remains ambiguous. Germline values: CDR1 SGHTA, CDR2 FQGNSA. There are 13 residues in the CDR3. Trimming took 4 bases from V and 5 from J, leaving 11 bases between them.

V usage is TRBV4-3 and J usage is TRBJ2-1; 7 nucleotides match TRBD1. The J segment lost 0 bases and the V segment lost 3 bases, leaving 2 bases of the junction unmatched. The CDR3 loop spans 15 amino acids. Germline V lookup: CDR1 LGHNA, CDR2 YSLEER. In DNA form, the CDR3 reads TGCGCCAGCAGCCACTCAGGGGGCTCCTACAATGAGCAGTTCTTC. This sequence encodes CASSHSGGSYNEQFF.

This chain connects TRBV5-1 to TRBJ2-7; the D gene is possibly TRBD1 (5 bases). This CDR3 spans 14 amino acids. V lost 4 bases to trimming and J lost 3 bases, with 14 bases between them. CDR1 SGHRS and CDR2 YFSETQ come from the germline V gene. The CDR3 region is CASSPQGTDYEQYF. The DNA of the CDR3 is TGCGCCAGCAGCCCCCAGGGAACGGACTACGAGCAGTACTTC.

This chain joins TRBV9 and TRBJ2-5; tentatively, D is TRBD1 (6 bases). Between the trimmed V and J ends, which lost 3 bases and 5 bases, there was a span of 14 bases. Germline assignment: CDR1 SGDLS and CDR2 YYNGEE. The CDR3 length is 14 residues. The CDR3 DNA follows: TGTGCCAGCAGCGCACAGGGCCAAGGGGAGACCCAGTACTTC. Protein: CASSAQGQGETQYF.

This sequence joins TRBV14 and TRBJ2-1; TRBD2 agrees at 15 bases. The germline CDR1 and CDR2 sequences are SGHDN and FVKESK. The V and J ends lost 5 bases and 7 bases, in that order; junction bases with no gene match: 15. There are 19 residues in the CDR3. The CDR3 protein is CASSSWTSGGVLAANEQFF. The DNA of the CDR3 is TGTGCCAGCAGCTCCTGGACTAGCGGGGGGGTACTAGCCGCTAATGAGCAGTTCTTC. The whole variable domain, filled in from reference TRBV14 and TRBJ2-1, reads EAGVTQFPSHSVIEKGQTVTLRCDPISGHDNLYWYRRVMGKEIKFLLHFVKESKQDESGMPNNRFLAERTGGTYSTLKVQPAELEDSGVYFCASSSWTSGGVLAANEQFFGPGTRLTVL.

The CDR3 spells CASSFRSYTQYF. For the CDR3, the DNA is TGTGCCAGCAGCTTTCGGTCGTATACGCAGTATTTT. The J gene is TRBJ2-3, the V gene TRBV7-9; D uncertain. V was clipped by 3 bases and J by 7 bases, with 8 bases between them. Per the germline V gene, CDR1 is SEHNR and CDR2 is FQNEAQ (reference sequence). CDR3 size: 12 residues.

V usage is TRBV4-2 and J usage is TRBJ1-1; TRBD1 aligns across 8 bases. The CDR3 contains 18 residues. V shed 4 bases, J shed 1 base, and the junction held 14 bases outside the gene matches. Germline V gene lookup returns CDR1 LGHNA and CDR2 YNFKEQ. CDR3 region: CASSPPYGQGRPNTEAFF. CDR3 DNA: TGTGCCAGCAGCCCCCCCTACGGACAGGGAAGACCGAACACTGAAGCTTTCTTT.

The rearrangement uses TRBV9 and TRBJ2-6; D gene uncertain. Germline V gene sequence: CDR1 SGDLS, CDR2 YYNGEE. The CDR3 is 16 residues long. V lost 0 bases and J lost 0, with 7 bases in between. CDR3 sequence (DNA): TGTGCCAGCAGCGTAGGGGCCGGCTCTGGGGCCAACGTCCTGACTTTC. It translates to CASSVGAGSGANVLTF.

V is TRBV7-9 and J is TRBJ1-2, with 12 bases that match TRBD1. This CDR3 comprises 17 residues. With V trimmed by 5 bases and J by 0 bases, 7 bases remained unmatched. Germline V gives CDR1 SEHNR, CDR2 FQNEAQ (reference sequence). This CDR3 reads CASSPGTGGTSNYGYTF. DNA of the CDR3: TGTGCCAGCAGCCCAGGGACAGGGGGCACTTCTAACTATGGCTACACCTTC. The whole variable domain, filled in from reference TRBV7-9 and TRBJ1-2, reads DTGVSQNPRHKITKRGQNVTFRCDPISEHNRLYWYRQTLGQGPEFLTYFQNEAQLEKSRLLSDRFSAERPKGSFSTLEIQRTEQGDSAMYLCASSPGTGGTSNYGYTFGSGTRLTVV.

The rearrangement joins TRBV18 to TRBJ2-3; 8 nucleotides align to TRBD1. Per germline, CDR1 KGHSH and CDR2 LQKENI. The CDR3 length is 16 residues. J gave up 2 bases and V 2 bases, and 6 bases lay outside the gene matches. CDR3 sequence: CASSPDRGLSTDTQYF. CDR3 DNA sequence: TGTGCCAGCTCACCAGACAGGGGTCTTTCCACAGATACGCAGTATTTT. Combining the CDR3 with reference TRBV18 and TRBJ2-3 gives the whole variable domain NAGVMQNPRHLVRRRGQEARLRCSPMKGHSHVYWYRQLPEEGLKFMVYLQKENIIDESGMPKERFSAEFPKEGPSILRIQQVVRGDSAAYFCASSPDRGLSTDTQYFGPGTRLTVL.

This clone showed up just a few times. This chain connects TRBV4-3 to TRBJ1-5; TRBD1 agrees at 8 bases. This CDR3 is 15 amino acids long. V was clipped by 2 bases and J by 3 bases; unmatched bases: 3. Germline assignment: CDR1 LGHNA and CDR2 YSLEER. In nucleotides, the CDR3 is TGCGCCAGCAGCCAAACGACAGGGGTCAATCAGCCCCAGCATTTT. This codes for CASSQTTGVNQPQHF.

V and J are TRBV12-3 or TRBV12-4 and TRBJ1-1; the D is unclear. With 3 bases removed from V and 1 base from J, the gap between germline ends came to 6 bases. CDR3 length: 13 amino acids. CDR3 residues: CASSFSWNTEAFF. As DNA, the CDR3 is TGTGCCAGCAGTTTTTCCTGGAACACTGAAGCTTTCTTT.

This clone was seen a handful of times. CDR3 sequence: CASSQYSSWDEQYF. In DNA form, the CDR3 reads TGCGCCAGCAGCCAATACAGCTCTTGGGACGAGCAGTACTTC. The V gene is TRBV4-1, the J gene TRBJ2-7; no definite D call. From germline, CDR1 is MGHRA and CDR2 YSYEKL. The germline V and J ends were trimmed by 2 bases and 5 bases, with 13 bases remaining between them. CDR3 size: 14 residues.

The V gene is TRBV12-5, the J gene TRBJ1-1; D is unclear. The V gene lost 0 bases and the J gene lost 5 bases, with 13 bases spanning the gap. Germline V gene sequence: CDR1 LGHNT, CDR2 FRNRAP. The CDR3 spans 15 residues. The DNA of the CDR3 is TGTGCTAGTGGTTTGGTCAACCGGGGTTCAACTGAAGCTTTCTTT. Translation: CASGLVNRGSTEAFF.

The rearrangement joins TRBV25-1 to TRBJ2-1; 9 bases match TRBD1. From germline, CDR1 is MGHDK and CDR2 SYGVNS. This CDR3 region has 16 residues. The V and J ends lost 1 base and 6 bases, in that order; junction bases with no gene match: 7. CDR3 sequence reads: CASSEWGQGSVNEQFF. CDR3 bases: TGTGCCAGCAGTGAATGGGGACAGGGCTCGGTCAATGAGCAGTTCTTC.

This chain joins TRBV6-2 or TRBV6-3 and TRBJ2-7, with D unclear. This CDR3 has 13 amino acids. CDR1 and CDR2 (germline): MNHEY, SVGEGT. V lost 0 bases and J 2 bases, leaving 5 bases between the germline ends. The DNA of the CDR3 is TGTGCCAGCAGTTACTCGGGCCCCTACGAGCAGTACTTC. This translates into CASSYSGPYEQYF.

The genes are TRBV27 and TRBJ1-1; the D gene is possibly TRBD1 (5 bases). Trimming removed 3 bases from V and 0 bases from J, with 8 bases in between. The CDR3 sequence is 14 residues long. Germline CDR1 reads MNHEY; CDR2 reads SMNVEV (reference sequence). CDR3 DNA sequence: TGTGCCAGCAGTTTTTGGGGCATGAACACTGAAGCTTTCTTT. The encoded protein is CASSFWGMNTEAFF.

The rearrangement uses TRBV11-2 and TRBJ2-5, with D possibly being TRBD2 (7 bases). The V end lost 0 bases, the J end lost 2 bases, and 16 bases lay between the germline ends. Looked up from germline, CDR1 is SGHAT and CDR2 is FQNNGV. The CDR3 contains 17 residues. CDR3 region: CASSLEIGRGYQETQYF. The CDR3 nucleotides are TGTGCCAGCAGCTTAGAGATAGGGAGGGGGTATCAAGAGACCCAGTACTTC.

The rearrangement links TRBV4-2 to TRBJ2-5; 7 bases are a match to TRBD2. Germline assignment: CDR1 LGHNA and CDR2 YNFKEQ. CDR3 size: 15 residues. Trimming cost V 1 base and J 4 bases; bases outside gene matches: 6. The CDR3 loop reads CASSQGEGQGETQYF. For the CDR3, the DNA is TGTGCCAGCAGCCAAGGGGAGGGGCAGGGAGAGACCCAGTACTTC.

The genes are TRBV6-5 and TRBJ1-5; D is possibly TRBD1 (6 bases). CDR1 is MNHEY, CDR2 SVGAGI, per germline. The CDR3 sequence is 13 residues long. Trimming removed 4 bases from V and 6 bases from J, with 10 bases in between. CDR3 in DNA: TGTGCCAGCAGTTTTACAGGGTCTCAGCCCCAGCATTTT. Its translation is CASSFTGSQPQHF.

This clone has only one observation. The chain's CDR3 is CASSFTTGQSGNTIYF. The CDR3 DNA is TGTGCCAGCAGCTTTACTACCGGACAGTCTGGAAACACCATATATTTT. The chain joins TRBV11-2 to TRBJ1-3; maybe TRBD1 (6 bases). V lost 3 bases and J 1 base, leaving 13 bases between the germline ends. The CDR3 runs to 16 residues. In germline, CDR1 is SGHAT, CDR2 FQNNGV.

The rearrangement joins TRBV7-9 to TRBJ1-3; possibly TRBD1 for D (5 bases). V dropped 10 bases and J dropped 2 bases, with 12 bases sitting between them. From germline, CDR1 is SEHNR and CDR2 FQNEAQ (reference sequence). This CDR3 has 13 residues. The DNA for the CDR3 is TGTGCCACCGGAGGGGAGCCTGGAAACACCATATATTTT. Amino acid sequence: CATGGEPGNTIYF.